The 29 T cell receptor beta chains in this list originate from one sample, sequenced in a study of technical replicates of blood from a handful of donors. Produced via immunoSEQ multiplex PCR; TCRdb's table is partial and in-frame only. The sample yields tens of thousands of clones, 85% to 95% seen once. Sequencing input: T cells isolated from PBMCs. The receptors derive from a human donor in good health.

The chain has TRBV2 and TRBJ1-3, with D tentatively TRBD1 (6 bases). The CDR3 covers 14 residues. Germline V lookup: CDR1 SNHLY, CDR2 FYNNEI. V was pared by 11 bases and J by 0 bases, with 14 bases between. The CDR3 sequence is CASQGGASGNTIYF. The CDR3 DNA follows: TGTGCCTCCCAAGGGGGGGCCTCTGGAAACACCATATATTTT.

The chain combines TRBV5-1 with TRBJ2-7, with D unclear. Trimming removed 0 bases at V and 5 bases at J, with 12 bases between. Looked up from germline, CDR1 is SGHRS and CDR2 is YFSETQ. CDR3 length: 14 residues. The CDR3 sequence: CASSLAIARDEQYF. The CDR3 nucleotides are TGCGCCAGCAGCTTGGCCATCGCAAGAGACGAGCAGTACTTC.

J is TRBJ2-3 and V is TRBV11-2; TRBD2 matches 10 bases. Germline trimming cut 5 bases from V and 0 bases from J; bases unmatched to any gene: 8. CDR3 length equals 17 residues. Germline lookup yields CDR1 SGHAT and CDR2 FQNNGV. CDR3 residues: CASSLRRGLASTDTQYF. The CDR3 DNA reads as TGTGCCAGCAGCCTAAGGCGGGGACTAGCGAGCACAGATACGCAGTATTTT. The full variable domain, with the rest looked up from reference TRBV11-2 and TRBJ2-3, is EAGVAQSPRYKIIEKRQSVAFWCNPISGHATLYWYQQILGQGPKLLIQFQNNGVVDDSQLPKDRFSAERLKGVDSTLKIQPAKLEDSAVYLCASSLRRGLASTDTQYFGPGTRLTVL.

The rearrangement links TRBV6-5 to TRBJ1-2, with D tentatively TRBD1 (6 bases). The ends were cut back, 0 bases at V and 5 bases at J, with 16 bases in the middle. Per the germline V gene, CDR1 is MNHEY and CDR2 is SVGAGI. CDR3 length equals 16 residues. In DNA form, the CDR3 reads TGTGCCAGCAGTTACTCATTCTCAGGGGTAAAATATGGCTACACCTTC. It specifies CASSYSFSGVKYGYTF.

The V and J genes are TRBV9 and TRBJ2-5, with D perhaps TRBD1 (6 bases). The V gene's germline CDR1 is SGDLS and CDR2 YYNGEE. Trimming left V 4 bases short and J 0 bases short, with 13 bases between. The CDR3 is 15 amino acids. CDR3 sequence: CASSLGTYYQETQYF. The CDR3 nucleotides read TGTGCCAGCAGCCTCGGGACATACTACCAAGAGACCCAGTACTTC.

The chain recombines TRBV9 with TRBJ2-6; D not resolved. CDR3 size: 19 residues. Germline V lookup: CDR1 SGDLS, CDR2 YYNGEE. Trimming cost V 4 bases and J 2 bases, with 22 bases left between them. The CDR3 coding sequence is TGTGCCAGCAGCATAGGACCCAGGTTAACTCAGGCTGGGGCCAACGTCCTGACTTTC. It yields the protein CASSIGPRLTQAGANVLTF.

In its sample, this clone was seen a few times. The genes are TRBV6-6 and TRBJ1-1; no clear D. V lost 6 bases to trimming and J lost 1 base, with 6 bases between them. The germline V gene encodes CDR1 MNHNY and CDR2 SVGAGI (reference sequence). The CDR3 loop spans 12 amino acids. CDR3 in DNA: TGTGCCAGCAGACTGCAGAACACTGAAGCTTTCTTT. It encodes CASRLQNTEAFF.

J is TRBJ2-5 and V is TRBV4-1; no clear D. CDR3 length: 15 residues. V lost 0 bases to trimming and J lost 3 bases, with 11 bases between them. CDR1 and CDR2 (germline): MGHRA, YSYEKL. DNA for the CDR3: TGCGCCAGCAGCCAAGATCCCGGGTTAGAAGAGACCCAGTACTTC. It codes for CASSQDPGLEETQYF.

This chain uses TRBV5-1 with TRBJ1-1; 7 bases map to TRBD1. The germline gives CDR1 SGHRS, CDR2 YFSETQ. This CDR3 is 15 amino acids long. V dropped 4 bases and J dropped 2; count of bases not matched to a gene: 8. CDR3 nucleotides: TGCGCCAGCAGCATGGGGACAGTCCTTAACACTGAAGCTTTCTTT. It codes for CASSMGTVLNTEAFF.

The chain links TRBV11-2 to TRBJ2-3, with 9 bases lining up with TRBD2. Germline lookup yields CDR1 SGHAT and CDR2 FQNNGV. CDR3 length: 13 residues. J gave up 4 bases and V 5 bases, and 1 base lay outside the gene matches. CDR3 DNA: TGTGCCAGCAGCCTAGCGGGATCAGATACGCAGTATTTT. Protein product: CASSLAGSDTQYF.

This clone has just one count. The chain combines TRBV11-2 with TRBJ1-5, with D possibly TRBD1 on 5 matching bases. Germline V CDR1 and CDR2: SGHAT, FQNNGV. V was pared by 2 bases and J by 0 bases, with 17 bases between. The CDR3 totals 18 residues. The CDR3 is CASSLTYVGGPSNQPQHF. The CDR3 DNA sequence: TGTGCCAGCAGCTTAACTTACGTGGGGGGACCTAGCAATCAGCCCCAGCATTTT.

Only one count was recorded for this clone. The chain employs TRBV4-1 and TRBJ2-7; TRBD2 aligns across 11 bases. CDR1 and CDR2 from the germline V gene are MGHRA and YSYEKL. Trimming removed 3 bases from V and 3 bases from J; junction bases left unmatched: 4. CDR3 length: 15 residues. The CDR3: CASSHFLAGGYEQYF. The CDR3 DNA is TGCGCCAGCAGCCATTTCCTAGCGGGAGGCTACGAGCAGTACTTC.

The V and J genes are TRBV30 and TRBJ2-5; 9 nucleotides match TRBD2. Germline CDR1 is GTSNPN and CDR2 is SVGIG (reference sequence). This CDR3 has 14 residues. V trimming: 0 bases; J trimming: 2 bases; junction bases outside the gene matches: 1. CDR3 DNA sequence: TGTGCCTGGAGTGTGACTAGCGGACAAGAGACCCAGTACTTC. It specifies CAWSVTSGQETQYF.

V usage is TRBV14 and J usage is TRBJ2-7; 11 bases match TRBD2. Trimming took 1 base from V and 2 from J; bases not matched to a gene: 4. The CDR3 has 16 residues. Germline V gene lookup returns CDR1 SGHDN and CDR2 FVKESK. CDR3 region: CASSQVPGLAAYEQYF. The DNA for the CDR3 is TGTGCCAGCAGCCAAGTCCCGGGACTAGCGGCCTACGAGCAGTACTTC.

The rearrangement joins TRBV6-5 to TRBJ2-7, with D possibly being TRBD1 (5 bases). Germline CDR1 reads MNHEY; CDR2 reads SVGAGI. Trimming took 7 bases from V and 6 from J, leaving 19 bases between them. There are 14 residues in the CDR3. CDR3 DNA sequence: TGTGCCAGCACCTACAGCAGGGTGGGTGCCGAGCAGTACTTC. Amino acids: CASTYSRVGAEQYF.

Here the CDR3 reads CASGQINSNQPQHF. CDR3 in DNA: TGTGCCAGCGGACAAATTAATAGCAATCAGCCCCAGCATTTT. This chain links TRBV6-5 with TRBJ1-5, with D maybe TRBD1 (5 bases). V lost 8 bases and J 0 bases, leaving 11 bases between the germline ends. The germline V gene has CDR1 MNHEY and CDR2 SVGAGI. The CDR3 is made up of 14 amino acids.

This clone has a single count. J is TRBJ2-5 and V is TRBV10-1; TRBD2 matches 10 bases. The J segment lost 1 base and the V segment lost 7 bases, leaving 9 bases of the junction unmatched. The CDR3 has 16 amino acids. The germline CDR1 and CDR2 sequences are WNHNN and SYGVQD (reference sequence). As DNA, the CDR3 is TGCGCCAGCACAAACTATAGCGGGAGGCTCCAAGAGACCCAGTACTTC. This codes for CASTNYSGRLQETQYF.

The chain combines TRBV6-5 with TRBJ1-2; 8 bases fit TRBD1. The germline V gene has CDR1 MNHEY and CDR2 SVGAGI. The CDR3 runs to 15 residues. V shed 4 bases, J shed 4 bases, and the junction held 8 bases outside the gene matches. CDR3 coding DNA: TGTGCCAGCAGTTCGACAGGGGTGCTAGGCTATGGCTACACCTTC. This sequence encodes CASSSTGVLGYGYTF.

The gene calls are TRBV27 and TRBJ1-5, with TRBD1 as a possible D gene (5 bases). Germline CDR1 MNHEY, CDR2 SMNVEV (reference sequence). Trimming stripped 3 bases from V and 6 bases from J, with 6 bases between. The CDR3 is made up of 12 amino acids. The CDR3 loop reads CASSLGGQPQHF. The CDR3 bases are TGTGCCAGCAGTTTGGGGGGTCAGCCCCAGCATTTT.

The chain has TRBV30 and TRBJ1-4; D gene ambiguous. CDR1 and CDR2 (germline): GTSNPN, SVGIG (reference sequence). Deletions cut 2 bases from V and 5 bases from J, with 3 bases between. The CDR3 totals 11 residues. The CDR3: CAWSRNEKLFF. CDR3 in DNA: TGTGCCTGGAGTCGGAATGAAAAACTGTTTTTT.

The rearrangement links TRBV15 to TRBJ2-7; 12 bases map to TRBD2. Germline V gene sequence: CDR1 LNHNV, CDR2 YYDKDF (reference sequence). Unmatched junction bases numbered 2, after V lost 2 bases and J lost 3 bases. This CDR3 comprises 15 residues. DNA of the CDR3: TGTGCCACCAGCAGACTGACTAGCGGGAGCTACGAGCAGTACTTC. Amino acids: CATSRLTSGSYEQYF.

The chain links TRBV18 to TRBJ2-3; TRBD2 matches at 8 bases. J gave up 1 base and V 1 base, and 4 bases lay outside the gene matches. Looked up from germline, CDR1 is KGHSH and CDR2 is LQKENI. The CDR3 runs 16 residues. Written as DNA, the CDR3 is TGTGCCAGCTCACCACTCGGAGCGGGGGGCACAGATACGCAGTATTTT. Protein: CASSPLGAGGTDTQYF.

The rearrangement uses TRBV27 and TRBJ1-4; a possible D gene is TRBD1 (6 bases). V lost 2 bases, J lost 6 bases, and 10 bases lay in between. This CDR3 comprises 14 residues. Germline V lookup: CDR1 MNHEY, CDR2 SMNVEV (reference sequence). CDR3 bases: TGTGCCAGCAGTTTACAGGGGAGGGATGAAAAACTGTTTTTT. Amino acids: CASSLQGRDEKLFF.

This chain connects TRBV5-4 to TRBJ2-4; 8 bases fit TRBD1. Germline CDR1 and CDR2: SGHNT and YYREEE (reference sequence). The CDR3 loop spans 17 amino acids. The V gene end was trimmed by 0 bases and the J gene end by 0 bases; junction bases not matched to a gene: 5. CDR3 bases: TGTGCCAGCAGCTTGGGGTGGGGACAGGTAGCCAAAAACATTCAGTACTTC. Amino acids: CASSLGWGQVAKNIQYF.

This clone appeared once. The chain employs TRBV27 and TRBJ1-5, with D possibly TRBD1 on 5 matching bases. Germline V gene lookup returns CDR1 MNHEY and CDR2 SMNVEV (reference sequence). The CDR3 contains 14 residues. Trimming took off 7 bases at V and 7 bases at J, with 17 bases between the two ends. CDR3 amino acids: CASTPGRGGQPQHF. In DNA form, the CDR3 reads TGTGCCAGCACCCCTGGGAGGGGAGGCCAGCCCCAGCATTTT.

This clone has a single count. CDR3 DNA: TGTGCCAGCAGCATACACACGAACACCGGGGAGCTGTTTTTT. This sequence encodes CASSIHTNTGELFF. The chain recombines TRBV7-8 with TRBJ2-2; unclear D gene. Germline CDR1 reads SGHVS; CDR2 reads FQNEAQ. The V gene lost 5 bases and the J gene lost 0 bases, with 7 bases spanning the gap. The CDR3 spans 14 residues.

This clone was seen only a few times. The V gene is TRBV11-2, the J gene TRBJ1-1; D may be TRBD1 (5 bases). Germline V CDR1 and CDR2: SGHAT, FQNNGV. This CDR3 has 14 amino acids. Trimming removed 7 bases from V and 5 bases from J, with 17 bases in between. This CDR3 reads CASKIDWEGTEAFF. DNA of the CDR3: TGTGCCAGCAAAATTGACTGGGAGGGGACTGAAGCTTTCTTT.

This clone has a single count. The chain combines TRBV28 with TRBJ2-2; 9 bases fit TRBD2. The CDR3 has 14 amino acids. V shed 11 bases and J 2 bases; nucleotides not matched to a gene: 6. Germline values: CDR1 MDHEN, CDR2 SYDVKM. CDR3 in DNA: TGTGCCGGGAGCGGGAGGCCAAACACCGGGGAGCTGTTTTTT. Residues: CAGSGRPNTGELFF.

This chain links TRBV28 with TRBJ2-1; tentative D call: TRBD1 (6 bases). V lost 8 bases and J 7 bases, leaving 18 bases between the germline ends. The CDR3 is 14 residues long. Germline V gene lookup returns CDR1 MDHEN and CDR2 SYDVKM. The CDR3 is CASLPPTGSNEQFF. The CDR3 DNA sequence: TGTGCCAGCTTGCCCCCCACAGGGTCAAATGAGCAGTTCTTC.